This T cell receptor (beta chain) was sequenced during a study of blood T cells in healthy people across ages. Study-wide context: There was about one barcoded beta molecule captured by template switching per two T cells.

Per germline, CDR1 DFQATT and CDR2 SNEGSKA (reference sequence). V lost 2 bases and J 0 bases, leaving 20 bases between the germline ends. The length of the CDR3 is 18 residues. Next came a second PCR, run for about 7 to 12 cycles, which used a sample-barcoded 5' primer along with a J-beta primer mix. No fewer than 2.5 million CDR3-containing paired-end reads came from each sample. Via MiXCR, TCRdb re-called the 5' RACE reads, giving one row per CDR3 protein. The table has roughly 570,000 distinct CDR3 sequences, about 26% seen once; the top ten hold roughly 18%. Study-wide results and limits: Older age went with lower TCR beta diversity per million T cells, in a roughly linear way.

In this sample, this clonotype turned up many times. As yet, its antigen is unknown. This rearrangement joins TRBV20-1 to TRBJ1-5; D is perhaps TRBD1 (5 bases). The clonotype comes from a woman aged 70-85 years in good health. Material for sequencing was blood. The CDR3: CSARPPGRESNSNQPQHF. The CDR3 DNA sequence: TGCAGTGCTAGACCTCCGGGACGGGAATCTAATAGCAATCAGCCCCAGCATTTT.